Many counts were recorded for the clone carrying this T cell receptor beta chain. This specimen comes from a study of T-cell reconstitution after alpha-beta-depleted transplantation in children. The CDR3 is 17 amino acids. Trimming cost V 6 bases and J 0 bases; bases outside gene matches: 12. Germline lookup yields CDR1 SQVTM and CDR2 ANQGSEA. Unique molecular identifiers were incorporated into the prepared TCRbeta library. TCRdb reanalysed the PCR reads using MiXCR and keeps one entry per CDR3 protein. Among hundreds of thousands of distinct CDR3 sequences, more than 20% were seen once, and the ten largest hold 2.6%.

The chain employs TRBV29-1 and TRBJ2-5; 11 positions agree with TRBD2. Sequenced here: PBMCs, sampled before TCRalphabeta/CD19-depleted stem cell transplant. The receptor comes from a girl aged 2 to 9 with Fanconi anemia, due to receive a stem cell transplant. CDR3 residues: CSVLPGLAVGYQETQYF. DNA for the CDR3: TGCAGCGTCCTCCCGGGACTAGCGGTCGGGTACCAAGAGACCCAGTACTTC.